These 13 T cell receptor beta chains were sequenced from one sample in a study of blood T cells in healthy people across ages. Together with a sample-barcoded 5' primer, a J-beta primer mix was included in a second PCR lasting roughly 6 to 12 cycles. Via MiXCR, TCRdb re-called the 5' RACE reads, giving one row per CDR3 protein. Among 700,000 or so distinct CDR3 sequences listed, about a fifth were seen once. Specimen: blood. These receptors originate from a man between 65 and 85 years old in good health.

The chain is built from TRBV7-6 and TRBJ1-2; D uncertain. The V gene lost 5 bases and the J gene lost 3 bases, with 13 bases spanning the gap. The CDR3 runs 14 residues. The germline CDR1 and CDR2 sequences are SGHVS and FNYEAQ. Here the CDR3 DNA reads TGTGCCAGCAGCCCCCCCGCAGAACACTATGGCTACACCTTC. Protein product: CASSPPAEHYGYTF.

The chain employs TRBV20-1 and TRBJ2-3, with 13 positions matching TRBD2. This CDR3 is 15 amino acids long. Looked up from germline, CDR1 is DFQATT and CDR2 is SNEGSKA (reference sequence). V was pared by 6 bases and J by 5 bases, with 8 bases of the junction left unmatched. Written as DNA, the CDR3 is TGCAGTGCAAGACTAGCGGGGGGCCGAGGAGATACGCAGTATTTT. Protein sequence: CSARLAGGRGDTQYF.

This clonotype has only a few counts. The chain combines TRBV7-2 with TRBJ2-7, with 8 bases aligning to TRBD2. From germline, CDR1 is SGHTA and CDR2 FQGNSA. The CDR3 has 15 residues. V was pared by 1 base and J by 2 bases, with 4 bases of the junction left unmatched. This CDR3 is CASSLGTSGTYEQYF. DNA for the CDR3: TGTGCCAGCAGCTTAGGCACTAGCGGAACCTACGAGCAGTACTTC.

The chain carries TRBV20-1 and TRBJ2-5; weak D call: TRBD1 (5 bases). The J call may not be correct, given that the DNA end is closer to TRBJ2-1. From germline, CDR1 is DFQATT and CDR2 SNEGSKA (reference sequence). The CDR3 has 14 amino acids. CDR3 region: CSARDLGVINEQFF. CDR3 in DNA: TGCAGTGCTAGAGATCTAGGGGTCATCAATGAGCAGTTCTTC.

There are a few counts of this clonotype. This chain links TRBV5-1 with TRBJ2-7, with TRBD1 matching 7 bases. Germline V lookup: CDR1 SGHRS, CDR2 YFSETQ. The CDR3 length is 14 residues. The V gene end was trimmed by 0 bases and the J gene end by 2 bases; junction bases not matched to a gene: 2. The CDR3 region has the DNA TGCGCCAGCAGCTTGGAAGGGACAGCCTACGAGCAGTACTTC. Translation: CASSLEGTAYEQYF.

The J gene is TRBJ2-5, the V gene TRBV7-6; D gene uncertain. The germline V gene has CDR1 SGHVS and CDR2 FNYEAQ. V lost 4 bases and J 3 bases, leaving 9 bases between the germline ends. The CDR3 has 13 residues. The CDR3 reads CASSSLGEETQYF. In DNA, the CDR3 is TGTGCCAGCAGCTCCCTAGGAGAAGAGACCCAGTACTTC.

There are a few counts of this clonotype. The J gene is TRBJ2-5, the V gene TRBV5-1, with 11 bases that match TRBD2. The J call could be wrong; TRBJ2-1 is a better fit for the DNA end. CDR3 length equals 15 residues. Per the germline V gene, CDR1 is SGHRS and CDR2 is YFSETQ. CDR3 sequence (DNA): TGCGCCAGCAGCCTAACTAGCGGGAGTTTCTATGAGCAGTTCTTC. Its protein is CASSLTSGSFYEQFF.

The genes are TRBV4-1 and TRBJ2-3; D is uncertain. This CDR3 region has 13 residues. V was cut by 0 bases and J by 4 bases, with 5 bases left in between. Germline V gene data show CDR1 as MGHRA and CDR2 as YSYEKL. In DNA, the CDR3 is TGCGCCAGCAGCCAAGAAACCCCAGATACGCAGTATTTT. Its translation: CASSQETPDTQYF.

The chain uses TRBV11-2 and TRBJ2-2; no definite D call. Per germline, CDR1 SGHAT and CDR2 FQNNGV. V was cut by 6 bases and J by 4 bases, with 15 bases left in between. The CDR3 runs 15 residues. CDR3 in amino acids: CASSSKIGGTGELFF. The DNA for the CDR3 is TGTGCCAGCAGTTCCAAGATCGGCGGCACCGGGGAGCTGTTTTTT. The full variable domain, rest sourced from reference TRBV11-2 and TRBJ2-2, is EAGVAQSPRYKIIEKRQSVAFWCNPISGHATLYWYQQILGQGPKLLIQFQNNGVVDDSQLPKDRFSAERLKGVDSTLKIQPAKLEDSAVYLCASSSKIGGTGELFFGEGSRLTVL.

The gene calls are TRBV7-9 and TRBJ1-2, with D possibly matching TRBD1 (6 bases). V was pared by 5 bases and J by 2 bases, with 12 bases between. The CDR3 has 14 residues. CDR1 and CDR2 from the germline V gene are SEHNR and FQNEAQ (reference sequence). CDR3 sequence reads: CASSPGHQNYGYTF. As DNA, the CDR3 is TGTGCCAGCAGCCCGGGACACCAAAACTATGGCTACACCTTC.

This clonotype has just a few counts. This chain joins TRBV7-9 and TRBJ2-1, with TRBD2 matching 7 bases. V shed 2 bases, J shed 7 bases, and the junction held 14 bases outside the gene matches. This CDR3 is 17 amino acids long. The germline gives CDR1 SEHNR, CDR2 FQNEAQ (reference sequence). As DNA, the CDR3 is TGTGCCAGCAGCTTACTCACGGGAGGACCGGAAAGGAATGAGCAGTTCTTC. As protein: CASSLLTGGPERNEQFF.

This clonotype showed up just a few times. V usage is TRBV6-2 or TRBV6-3 and J usage is TRBJ1-5; unclear D gene. V was pared by 7 bases and J by 0 bases, with 16 bases between. Germline lookup yields CDR1 MNHEY and CDR2 SVGEGT. The CDR3 loop spans 16 amino acids. In DNA, the CDR3 is TGTGCCAGCAAAGGCCCCTGGACCGATAGCAATCAGCCCCAGCATTTT. It codes for CASKGPWTDSNQPQHF.

In this sample, this clonotype turned up a few times. The CDR3 sequence is CASSRMEKENEKLFF. CDR3 DNA sequence: TGCGCCAGCAGCCGGATGGAGAAGGAAAATGAAAAACTGTTTTTT. The V gene is TRBV4-1, the J gene TRBJ1-4; D unresolved. The V and J ends lost 4 bases and 5 bases respectively, with 14 bases between them. The CDR3 is 15 residues long. Germline assignment: CDR1 MGHRA and CDR2 YSYEKL.